This TCR beta chain was sequenced during a study of T-cell memory formation after mild COVID-19. TCRdb passed the 5' RACE reads through MiXCR, listing each CDR3 protein once. The table includes some 300,000 distinct CDR3 sequences, about 20% detected once. The germline CDR1 and CDR2 sequences are MGHRA and YSYEKL. V shed 4 bases, J shed 7 bases, and the junction held 9 bases outside the gene matches. CDR3 length: 15 residues. Material for sequencing was PBMCs or a T cell subset sorted from them (not recorded which). The V call is TRBV4-1, the J call TRBJ2-7; 11 nucleotides match TRBD1. This TCR was sampled from a man in his late teens or twenties who had mild COVID-19 (a few samples of this study predate the infection). Cell type and time point are not known. CDR3 protein: CASSPRRTGGPEQYF. In DNA, the CDR3 is TGCGCCAGCAGCCCCCGACGGACAGGGGGCCCGGAGCAGTACTTC.